Each of the 28 T cell receptor beta chains below was sequenced from the same sample in a study of T cell responses to AZD1222 COVID-19 vaccine. Sequencing used immunoSEQ multiplex PCR; TCRdb keeps in-frame clones, though not all of them. This sample yields some 150,000 clones, of which roughly 90% are seen a single time; more than 3% belongs to the top ten. The sequencing here drew on peripheral blood, taken 28 days after the second AZD1222 dose. These receptors were collected from an adult who received the AZD1222 COVID-19 vaccine.

The chain is built from TRBV15 and TRBJ1-5; D possibly corresponds to TRBD1 (5 bases). Germline V gives CDR1 LNHNV, CDR2 YYDKDF (reference sequence). The CDR3 is 12 amino acids. Deletions cut 7 bases from V and 7 bases from J, with 11 bases between. The CDR3 sequence is CATTGTGQPQHF. CDR3 nucleotide sequence: TGTGCCACCACAGGGACTGGGCAGCCCCAGCATTTT.

In this sample, this clone turned up once. The V call is TRBV28, the J call TRBJ1-1, with D possibly matching TRBD1 (5 bases). Per the germline V gene, CDR1 is MDHEN and CDR2 is SYDVKM. Trimming cost V 4 bases and J 8 bases, with 14 bases left between them. The CDR3 totals 13 residues. CDR3 DNA: TGTGCCAGCAGTTCCCCTAGACAGCGCGAAGCTTTCTTT. This codes for CASSSPRQREAFF.

There are a few counts of this clone. The V and J genes are TRBV24-1 and TRBJ2-5; D remains ambiguous. Germline V CDR1 and CDR2: KGHDR, SFDVKD. This CDR3 contains 15 residues. Trimming shortened V by 5 bases and J by 5 bases, and 17 bases separated the two germline ends. The CDR3 nucleotides are TGTGCCACCAGTGCTAAGGGCTCACGCAGGGAGACCCAGTACTTC. The encoded protein is CATSAKGSRRETQYF.

The J gene is TRBJ2-5, the V gene TRBV5-1; 11 nucleotides match TRBD1. The CDR3 length is 15 residues. The ends lost 5 bases at V and 5 bases at J; junction bases unmatched: 8. In germline, CDR1 is SGHRS, CDR2 YFSETQ. CDR3 sequence (DNA): TGCGCCAGCAGGTTCGGACAGGGGGCATTGGAGACCCAGTACTTC. Protein sequence: CASRFGQGALETQYF.

The V and J genes are TRBV7-9 and TRBJ2-2; D possibly corresponds to TRBD2 (6 bases). The V and J ends lost 8 bases and 5 bases respectively, with 15 bases between them. This CDR3 has 14 residues. CDR1 is SEHNR and CDR2 is FQNEAQ in the germline V gene (reference sequence). CDR3 residues: CASARGIGTGELFF. DNA for the CDR3: TGTGCCAGCGCCCGGGGGATAGGGACCGGGGAGCTGTTTTTT.

This sequence joins TRBV18 and TRBJ2-5; D is uncertain. The CDR3 runs 12 residues. V was clipped by 5 bases and J by 0 bases, with 4 bases between them. Germline lookup yields CDR1 KGHSH and CDR2 LQKENI. The CDR3 nucleotides read TGTGCCAGCTCATCCAACCAAGAGACCCAGTACTTC. Translation gives CASSSNQETQYF.

The chain carries TRBV19 and TRBJ1-2, with a tentative D call TRBD1 (6 bases). Germline CDR1 is LNHDA and CDR2 is SQIVND (reference sequence). Trimming stripped 4 bases from V and 3 bases from J, with 15 bases between. This CDR3 region has 15 residues. As DNA, the CDR3 is TGTGCCAGTAGTACTTACATTAGACAGGACTATGGCTACACCTTC. Translating it yields CASSTYIRQDYGYTF.

This clone was seen once. V and J are TRBV27 and TRBJ1-2, with D perhaps TRBD1 (5 bases). V lost 5 bases to trimming and J lost 5 bases, with 18 bases between them. From germline, CDR1 is MNHEY and CDR2 SMNVEV (reference sequence). The length of the CDR3 is 15 residues. The CDR3 nucleotides are TGTGCCAGCAGTCCAGGTGGAGGGACCAGGTATGGCTACACCTTC. This codes for CASSPGGGTRYGYTF.

The genes are TRBV18 and TRBJ2-7; D possibly uses TRBD1 or TRBD2 (5 bases each). CDR1 is KGHSH and CDR2 is LQKENI in the germline V gene. This CDR3 is built from 13 residues. Trimming cost V 6 bases and J 6 bases, with 15 bases left between them. The CDR3 reads CASSRVGDGEQYF. The CDR3 coding sequence is TGTGCCAGCTCCCGGGTAGGGGACGGCGAGCAGTACTTC.

The chain has TRBV6-5 and TRBJ1-3; a possible D gene is TRBD1 (5 bases). The CDR3 is 16 residues long. Germline CDR1 reads MNHEY; CDR2 reads SVGAGI. The V end was cut by 0 bases, the J end by 2 bases, with 11 bases between. The CDR3: CASSYSRGEAGNTIYF. In DNA, the CDR3 is TGTGCCAGCAGTTACTCGCGGGGGGAAGCTGGAAACACCATATATTTT.

The rearrangement links TRBV29-1 to TRBJ2-3, with TRBD1 matching over 9 bases. This CDR3 spans 16 amino acids. The V and J ends lost 7 bases and 2 bases, in that order; junction bases with no gene match: 13. From germline, CDR1 is SQVTM and CDR2 ANQGSEA. The CDR3 is CSAGTGRDKFTDTQYF. CDR3 coding DNA: TGCAGCGCCGGGACAGGGAGGGACAAGTTCACAGATACGCAGTATTTT.

This rearrangement joins TRBV5-6 to TRBJ1-1, with 7 bases aligning to TRBD1. CDR1 and CDR2 (germline): SGHDT, YYEEEE. CDR3 length equals 14 residues. V shed 7 bases and J 5 bases; nucleotides not matched to a gene: 11. The chain's CDR3 is CASPIPRGCTEAFF. The CDR3 region has the DNA TGTGCCAGCCCGATCCCCAGGGGGTGTACTGAAGCTTTCTTT. The full variable domain, with the rest looked up from reference TRBV5-6 and TRBJ1-1, is DAGVTQSPTHLIKTRGQQVTLRCSPKSGHDTVSWYQQALGQGPQFIFQYYEEEERQRGNFPDRFSGHQFPNYSSELNVNALLLGDSALYLCASPIPRGCTEAFFGQGTRLTVV.

This clone appeared once. V gene TRBV19 combines with J gene TRBJ1-2; D possibly corresponds to TRBD1 (5 bases). Germline V gene lookup returns CDR1 LNHDA and CDR2 SQIVND (reference sequence). The length of the CDR3 is 14 residues. The germline V and J ends were trimmed by 3 bases and 2 bases, with 10 bases remaining between them. CDR3 bases: TGTGCCAGTAGTATCGGGGCAGGGAACTATGGCTACACCTTC. This sequence encodes CASSIGAGNYGYTF.

V usage is TRBV19 and J usage is TRBJ1-5; TRBD1 might be the D (5 bases). The V gene lost 3 bases and the J gene lost 2 bases, with 8 bases spanning the gap. Per germline, CDR1 LNHDA and CDR2 SQIVND (reference sequence). CDR3 length: 14 amino acids. The CDR3 region has the DNA TGTGCCAGTAGTATTCAGGGAGGCAATCAGCCCCAGCATTTT. This gives the protein CASSIQGGNQPQHF.

The J gene is TRBJ2-7, the V gene TRBV3-1 (or the pseudogene TRBV3-2); D is tentatively TRBD1 or TRBD2 (5 bases each). V was clipped by 4 bases and J by 0 bases, with 16 bases between them. CDR1 LGHDT and CDR2 YNNKEL come from the germline V gene (reference sequence). The CDR3 extends over 16 amino acids. The CDR3 DNA is TGTGCCAGCAGCCTCTCCCTGGGACGGAGCTCCTACGAGCAGTACTTC. Amino acid sequence: CASSLSLGRSSYEQYF.

This chain joins TRBV19 and TRBJ1-2, with 10 bases aligning to TRBD1. Germline-derived CDR1 and CDR2 are LNHDA and SQIVND (reference sequence). V lost 5 bases and J lost 6; bases outside the gene matches: 12. The CDR3 spans 16 residues. The CDR3 loop reads CASSPYLTGGYHGYTF. The CDR3 coding sequence is TGTGCCAGTAGTCCATATCTGACAGGGGGCTACCATGGCTACACCTTC.

The J gene is TRBJ1-5, the V gene TRBV3-1 (or the pseudogene TRBV3-2); 7 bases fit TRBD1. The germline CDR1 and CDR2 sequences are LGHDT and YNNKEL (reference sequence). The length of the CDR3 is 16 residues. V lost 0 bases, J lost 3 bases, and 5 bases stayed unmatched. The CDR3 spells CASSQELGGNNQPQHF. CDR3 in DNA: TGTGCCAGCAGCCAAGAGCTAGGGGGCAACAATCAGCCCCAGCATTTT.

The rearrangement joins TRBV5-4 to TRBJ1-2; possibly TRBD1 for D (5 bases). This CDR3 has 14 amino acids. Trimming stripped 0 bases from V and 8 bases from J, with 14 bases between. Per the germline V gene, CDR1 is SGHNT and CDR2 is YYREEE (reference sequence). The CDR3 DNA sequence: TGTGCCAGCAGCTTGGGCCAGGGCAGAGGAGGCTACACCTTC. Translated: CASSLGQGRGGYTF.

This clone appeared a single time. This chain joins TRBV6-4 and TRBJ1-2; D is uncertain. The CDR3 is 13 amino acids. The ends were cut back, 4 bases at V and 2 bases at J, with 8 bases in the middle. Germline V lookup: CDR1 MRHNA, CDR2 SNTAGT. The chain's CDR3 is CASSADRNYGYTF. The DNA for the CDR3 is TGTGCCAGCAGTGCCGACCGAAACTATGGCTACACCTTC.

The chain carries TRBV27 and TRBJ2-7, with a possible D match to TRBD2 (5 bases). From germline, CDR1 is MNHEY and CDR2 SMNVEV (reference sequence). Deletions cut 5 bases from V and 0 bases from J, with 14 bases between. The CDR3 contains 15 residues. The DNA for the CDR3 is TGTGCCAGCAGTCTTCTCCGTGGAGGCTCCTACGAGCAGTACTTC. It codes for CASSLLRGGSYEQYF.

The chain employs TRBV6-5 and TRBJ1-3; TRBD1 aligns across 7 bases. Germline CDR1 is MNHEY and CDR2 is SVGAGI. This CDR3 has 14 residues. Germline trimming cut 8 bases from V and 2 bases from J; bases unmatched to any gene: 6. The CDR3 DNA reads as TGTGCCAGCTCAACAGGGGCAGCTGGAAACACCATATATTTT. Its protein is CASSTGAAGNTIYF.

The chain couples TRBV6-5 to TRBJ1-5; no clear D. The germline CDR1 and CDR2 sequences are MNHEY and SVGAGI. Trimming removed 6 bases from V and 3 bases from J, with 15 bases in between. CDR3 length: 15 residues. CDR3 in amino acids: CASSPFTRPNQPQHF. The CDR3 DNA sequence: TGTGCCAGCAGCCCCTTTACGAGGCCCAATCAGCCCCAGCATTTT.

The V call is TRBV27, the J call TRBJ2-1; 10 bases align to TRBD2. The J segment lost 4 bases and the V segment lost 3 bases, leaving 6 bases of the junction unmatched. This CDR3 contains 16 residues. Germline V gene sequence: CDR1 MNHEY, CDR2 SMNVEV (reference sequence). The CDR3 DNA reads as TGTGCCAGCAGTTTGTTAGCGGGAGGCCTTTACAATGAGCAGTTCTTC. Translation gives CASSLLAGGLYNEQFF.

The CDR3 DNA follows: TGTGCCGGAGGACAGGGGGTCTACGAGCAGTACTTC. Its translation is CAGGQGVYEQYF. The chain joins TRBV2 to TRBJ2-7, with 10 bases that match TRBD1. Germline CDR1 is SNHLY and CDR2 is FYNNEI. The CDR3 spans 12 residues. V was pared by 11 bases and J by 3 bases, with 4 bases of the junction left unmatched.

The V call is TRBV5-5, the J call TRBJ1-5; D call uncertain. This CDR3 spans 15 amino acids. V was pared by 3 bases and J by 2 bases, with 12 bases between. CDR1 and CDR2 from the germline V gene are SGHKS and YYEKEE (reference sequence). In nucleotides, the CDR3 is TGTGCCAGCAGCTCTAACCATTTTGGCAATCAGCCCCAGCATTTT. It translates to CASSSNHFGNQPQHF.

The J gene is TRBJ2-2, the V gene TRBV2; D tentatively fits TRBD1 or TRBD2 (5 bases each). The CDR3 runs to 17 residues. Between the trimmed V and J ends, which lost 6 bases and 2 bases, there was a span of 19 bases. The germline gives CDR1 SNHLY, CDR2 FYNNEI. The CDR3 DNA follows: TGTGCCAGCAGCGCCTATGGGGCGGGCGTTAACACCGGGGAGCTGTTTTTT. Its protein is CASSAYGAGVNTGELFF.

The genes are TRBV7-9 and TRBJ2-3; the match to TRBD2 covers 13 bases. The ends lost 3 bases at V and 6 bases at J; junction bases unmatched: 9. The CDR3 is made up of 17 amino acids. Germline CDR1 reads SEHNR; CDR2 reads FQNEAQ (reference sequence). In nucleotides, the CDR3 is TGTGCCAGCAGCTTGACCGGGACTAGCGGGGCAGCGGATACGCAGTATTTT. Residues: CASSLTGTSGAADTQYF.

The genes are TRBV12-3 or TRBV12-4 and TRBJ1-3, with 11 bases that match TRBD1. J gave up 6 bases and V 11 bases, and 6 bases lay outside the gene matches. The CDR3 is 13 amino acids. The CDR3 region is CASGTGGINTIYF. The CDR3 nucleotides read TGTGCCTCGGGGACAGGGGGTATAAACACCATATATTTT.